The 10 T cell receptor beta chains given below trace back to one sample, sequenced in a study of T-cell memory formation after mild COVID-19. TCRdb ran MiXCR on the 5' RACE reads and lists one entry per CDR3 protein. The sample has approximately 560,000 distinct CDR3 sequences; around 16% are singletons. The material sequenced was PBMCs or a T cell subset sorted from them (not recorded which). These receptors were taken from an adult woman who had mild COVID-19 (a few samples of this study predate the infection). Cell type and time point are not known.

The sample holds a few counts of this clonotype. The chain has TRBV2 and TRBJ2-1, with 8 positions matching TRBD2. Trimming took 6 bases from V and 6 from J; bases not matched to a gene: 4. This CDR3 has 13 amino acids. Per the germline V gene, CDR1 is SNHLY and CDR2 is FYNNEI. CDR3 amino acids: CASSWTSPNEQFF. DNA for the CDR3: TGTGCCAGCAGCTGGACTAGCCCCAATGAGCAGTTCTTC. The variable domain in full, with the rest retrieved from reference TRBV2 and TRBJ2-1, is EPEVTQTPSHQVTQMGQEVILRCVPISNHLYFYWYRQILGQKVEFLVSFYNNEISEKSEIFDDQFSVERPDGSNFTLKIRSTKLEDSAMYFCASSWTSPNEQFFGPGTRLTVL.

This clonotype turned up a few times. This chain uses TRBV4-3 with TRBJ2-2; D may correspond to TRBD1 or TRBD2 (5 bases each). V was pared by 4 bases and J by 6 bases, with 18 bases between. CDR3 length: 16 amino acids. Germline V lookup: CDR1 LGHNA, CDR2 YSLEER. The CDR3 protein is CASSLPPVGGPGELFF. The DNA for the CDR3 is TGCGCCAGCAGCCTCCCTCCAGTTGGGGGACCCGGGGAGCTGTTTTTT.

V and J are TRBV5-6 and TRBJ1-2; the match to TRBD1 covers 8 bases. Germline CDR1 is SGHDT and CDR2 is YYEEEE. Unmatched junction bases numbered 6, after V lost 8 bases and J lost 0 bases. This CDR3 has 14 residues. The CDR3 region has the DNA TGTGCCAGTAGAGCGACAGGGGCTAACTATGGCTACACCTTC. Encoded protein: CASRATGANYGYTF.

The gene calls are TRBV19 and TRBJ1-1, with TRBD1 matching 8 bases. This CDR3 region has 16 residues. Germline V lookup: CDR1 LNHDA, CDR2 SQIVND (reference sequence). V gave up 3 bases and J gave up 5 bases; unmatched junction bases: 11. CDR3: CASSIPSRGRVTEAFF. CDR3 bases: TGTGCCAGTAGTATTCCCTCCAGGGGGCGCGTGACTGAAGCTTTCTTT.

In this sample, this clonotype turned up a few times. This chain uses TRBV9 with TRBJ2-5; TRBD1 matches 9 bases. Germline CDR1 and CDR2: SGDLS and YYNGEE. The CDR3 consists of 16 residues. Unmatched junction bases numbered 8, after V lost 3 bases and J lost 2 bases. The CDR3 DNA reads as TGTGCCAGCAGCGCATCAGGGACAGGGTGGCAAGAGACCCAGTACTTC. It is translated as CASSASGTGWQETQYF. The full variable domain, its missing parts supplied by reference TRBV9 and TRBJ2-5, is DSGVTQTPKHLITATGQRVTLRCSPRSGDLSVYWYQQSLDQGLQFLIQYYNGEERAKGNILERFSAQQFPDLHSELNLSSLELGDSALYFCASSASGTGWQETQYFGPGTRLLVL.

The V call is TRBV5-1, the J call TRBJ2-1, with 9 nucleotides matching TRBD2. From germline, CDR1 is SGHRS and CDR2 YFSETQ. The CDR3 length is 15 residues. V shed 2 bases and J 8 bases; nucleotides not matched to a gene: 8. CDR3 residues: CASSFVAGVTDEQFF. In nucleotides, the CDR3 is TGCGCCAGCAGCTTTGTAGCGGGAGTTACGGATGAGCAGTTCTTC.

DNA for the CDR3: TGTGCCAGCAGCGCCATGACCGGGACAGGGGGCGGTCAGCCCCAGCATTTT. Translated, it gives CASSAMTGTGGGQPQHF. The chain recombines TRBV7-2 with TRBJ1-5; 12 positions match TRBD1. Germline CDR1 reads SGHTA; CDR2 reads FQGNSA. The CDR3 has 17 residues. The J segment lost 6 bases and the V segment lost 5 bases, leaving 11 bases of the junction unmatched.

The sample holds a few counts of this clonotype. The chain recombines TRBV19 with TRBJ2-1; TRBD2 matches 9 bases. The V and J ends lost 5 bases and 8 bases, in that order; junction bases with no gene match: 10. CDR3 length: 15 residues. Per the germline V gene, CDR1 is LNHDA and CDR2 is SQIVND (reference sequence). The CDR3 loop reads CASSWGSGGLDEQFF. The CDR3 nucleotides read TGTGCCAGTAGTTGGGGTAGCGGGGGTCTTGATGAGCAGTTCTTC.

CDR3 loop: CATSDLRGAYHEQFF. The CDR3 DNA is TGTGCCACCAGTGATTTAAGGGGGGCTTATCATGAGCAGTTCTTC. V is TRBV24-1 and J is TRBJ2-1; either TRBD1 or TRBD2 may supply D (6 bases each). V was cut by 1 base and J by 8 bases, with 14 bases left in between. CDR1 is KGHDR, CDR2 SFDVKD, per germline. The CDR3 consists of 15 residues.

The chain combines TRBV20-1 with TRBJ1-1; unclear D gene. The V gene lost 5 bases and the J gene lost 6 bases, with 19 bases spanning the gap. This CDR3 is built from 14 residues. Germline V gene lookup returns CDR1 DFQATT and CDR2 SNEGSKA (reference sequence). The DNA for the CDR3 is TGCAGTGCTCTGAGTCCACAGACCGGGGCTGAAGCTTTCTTT. Translated: CSALSPQTGAEAFF.